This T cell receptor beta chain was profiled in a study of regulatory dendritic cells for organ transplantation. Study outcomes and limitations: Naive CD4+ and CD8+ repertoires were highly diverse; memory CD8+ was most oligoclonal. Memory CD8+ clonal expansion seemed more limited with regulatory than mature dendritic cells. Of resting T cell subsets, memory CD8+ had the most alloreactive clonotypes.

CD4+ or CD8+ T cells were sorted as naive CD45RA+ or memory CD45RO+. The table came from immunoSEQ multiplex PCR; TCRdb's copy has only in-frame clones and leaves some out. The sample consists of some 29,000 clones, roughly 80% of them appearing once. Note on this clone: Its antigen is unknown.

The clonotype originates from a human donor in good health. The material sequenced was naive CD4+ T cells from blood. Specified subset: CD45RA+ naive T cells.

DNA for the CDR3: TGTGCCAGCAGTGAACAGGGCTCTATTGAAGCTTTCTTT. Its protein is CASSEQGSIEAFF. The chain recombines TRBV2 with TRBJ1-1; D is possibly TRBD1 (5 bases). Between the trimmed V and J ends, which lost 2 bases and 7 bases, there was a span of 11 bases. Germline V gives CDR1 SNHLY, CDR2 FYNNEI. This CDR3 region has 13 residues.